This T cell receptor (beta chain) was documented in a study of response to subunit inactivated influenza vaccine (dated by TCRdb to the late 2010s). For context, the study as a whole: Deep quantitative T cell receptor repertoire profiling was used in the study to track responses to a trivalent subunit inactivated influenza vaccine.

Comments on this clonotype: The specificity of this receptor is unknown. There are no base qualities to consult, and no much larger clone falls within one base.

Library preparation was by RT-PCR. Sequencing took place on an Illumina HiSeq 2500. The raw public data were reprocessed by TCRdb itself: fastp quality trimming at Q25, MiXCR clonotype calling, in-frame beta chains only. Each entry merges the rows of one CDR3 protein and shows their most common DNA and genes. A total of about half a million distinct CDR3 sequences appear in this sample, 6% to 9% of them only once. 10% to 15% of the sample goes to the ten largest clones. The cysteine opens and the phenylalanine closes a CDR3 of 14 amino acids. Only the CDR3 DNA stays, 42 bases, in frame from base 1. V loses 6 bases at its end and J loses 2 bases; junction bases beyond the gene matches: 5. General findings and caveats noted by the study authors: The authors suggested that each seasonal influenza vaccination may recruit only a limited number of new T cells.

The TCR sequence derives from a man in his fifties or sixties who received an inactivated influenza vaccine. Donor details come from another sample of the same person, matched by shared clones. Specimen: PBMCs from blood, collected 23 months after vaccination. The chain employs TRBV12-3 or TRBV12-4 and TRBJ2-5; 8 central bases correspond to TRBD2. The nucleotide sequence is given as TGTGCCAGCAGGGCGGGGGGATATCAAGAGACCCAGTACTTC. This sequence encodes CASRAGGYQETQYF.